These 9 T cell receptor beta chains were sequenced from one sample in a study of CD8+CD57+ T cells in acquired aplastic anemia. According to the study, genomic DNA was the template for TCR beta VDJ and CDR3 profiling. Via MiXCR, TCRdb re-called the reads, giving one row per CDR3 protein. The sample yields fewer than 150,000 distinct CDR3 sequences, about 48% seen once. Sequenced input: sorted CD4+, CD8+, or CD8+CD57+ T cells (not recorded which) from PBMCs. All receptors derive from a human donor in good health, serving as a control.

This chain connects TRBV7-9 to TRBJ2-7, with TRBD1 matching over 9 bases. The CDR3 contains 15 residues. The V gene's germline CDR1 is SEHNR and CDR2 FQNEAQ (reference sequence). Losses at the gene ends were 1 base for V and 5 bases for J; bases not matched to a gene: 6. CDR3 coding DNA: TGTGCCAGCAGCTTAGGGGACAGGGATTTAGACGAGCAGTACTTC. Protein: CASSLGDRDLDEQYF. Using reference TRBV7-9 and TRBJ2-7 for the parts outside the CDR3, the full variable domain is DTGVSQNPRHKITKRGQNVTFRCDPISEHNRLYWYRQTLGQGPEFLTYFQNEAQLEKSRLLSDRFSAERPKGSFSTLEIQRTEQGDSAMYLCASSLGDRDLDEQYFGPGTRLTVT.

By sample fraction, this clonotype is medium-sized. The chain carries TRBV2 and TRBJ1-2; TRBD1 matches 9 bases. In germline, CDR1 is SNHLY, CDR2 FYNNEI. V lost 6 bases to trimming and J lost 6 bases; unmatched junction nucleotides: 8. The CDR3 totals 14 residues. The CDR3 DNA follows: TGTGCCAGCAGACCGGGACAGGGATGGGATGGCTACACCTTC. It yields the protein CASRPGQGWDGYTF. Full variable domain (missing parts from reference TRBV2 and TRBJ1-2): EPEVTQTPSHQVTQMGQEVILRCVPISNHLYFYWYRQILGQKVEFLVSFYNNEISEKSEIFDDQFSVERPDGSNFTLKIRSTKLEDSAMYFCASRPGQGWDGYTFGSGTRLTVV.

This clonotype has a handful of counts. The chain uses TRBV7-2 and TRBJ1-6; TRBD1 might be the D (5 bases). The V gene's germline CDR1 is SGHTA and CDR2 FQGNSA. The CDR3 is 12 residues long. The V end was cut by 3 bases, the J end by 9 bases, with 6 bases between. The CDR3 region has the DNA TGTGCCAGCAGCTTGGACACTTCACCCCTCCACTTT. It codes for CASSLDTSPLHF.

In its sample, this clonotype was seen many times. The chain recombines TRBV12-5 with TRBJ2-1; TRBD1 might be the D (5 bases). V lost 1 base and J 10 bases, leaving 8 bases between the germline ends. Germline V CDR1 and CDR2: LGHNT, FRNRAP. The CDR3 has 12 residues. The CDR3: CASGLGNREQFF. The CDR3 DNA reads TGTGCTAGTGGTTTGGGGAACAGGGAGCAGTTCTTC. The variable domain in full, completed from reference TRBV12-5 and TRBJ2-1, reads DARVTQTPRHKVTEMGQEVTMRCQPILGHNTVFWYRQTMMQGLELLAYFRNRAPLDDSGMPKDRFSAEMPDATLATLKIQPSEPRDSAVYFCASGLGNREQFFGPGTRLTVL.

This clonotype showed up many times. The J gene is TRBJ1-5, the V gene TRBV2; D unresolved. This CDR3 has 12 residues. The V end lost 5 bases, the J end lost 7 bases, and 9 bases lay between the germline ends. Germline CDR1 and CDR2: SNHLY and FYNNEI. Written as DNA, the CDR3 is TGTGCCAGCAGTTATGACGGACAGCCCCAGCATTTT. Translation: CASSYDGQPQHF. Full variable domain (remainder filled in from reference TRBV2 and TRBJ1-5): EPEVTQTPSHQVTQMGQEVILRCVPISNHLYFYWYRQILGQKVEFLVSFYNNEISEKSEIFDDQFSVERPDGSNFTLKIRSTKLEDSAMYFCASSYDGQPQHFGDGTRLSIL.

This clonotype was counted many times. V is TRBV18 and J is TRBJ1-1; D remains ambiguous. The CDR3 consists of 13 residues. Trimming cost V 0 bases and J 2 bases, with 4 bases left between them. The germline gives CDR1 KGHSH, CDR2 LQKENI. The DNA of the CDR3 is TGTGCCAGCTCACCACCATCCAACACTGAAGCTTTCTTT. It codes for CASSPPSNTEAFF.

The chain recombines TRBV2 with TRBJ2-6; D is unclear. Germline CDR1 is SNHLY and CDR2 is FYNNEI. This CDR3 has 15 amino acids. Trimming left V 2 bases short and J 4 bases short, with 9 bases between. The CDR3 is CASSEPALGANVLTF. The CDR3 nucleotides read TGTGCCAGCAGTGAACCAGCCTTGGGGGCCAACGTCCTGACTTTC.

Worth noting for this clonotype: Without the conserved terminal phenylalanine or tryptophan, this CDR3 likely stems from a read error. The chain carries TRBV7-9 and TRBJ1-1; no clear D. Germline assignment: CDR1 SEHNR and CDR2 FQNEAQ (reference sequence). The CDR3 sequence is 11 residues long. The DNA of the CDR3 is TGTGCCAGCAACCTGAACACTGGAGCTTTCCTT. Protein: CASNLNTGAFL.

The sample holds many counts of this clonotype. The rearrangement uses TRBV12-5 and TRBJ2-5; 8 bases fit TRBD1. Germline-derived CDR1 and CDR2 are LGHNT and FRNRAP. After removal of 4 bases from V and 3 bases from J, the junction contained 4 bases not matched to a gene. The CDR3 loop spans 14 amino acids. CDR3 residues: CASGSDRGEETQYF. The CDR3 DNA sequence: TGTGCTAGTGGTTCCGACAGGGGAGAAGAGACCCAGTACTTC.